The TCR beta chain described here comes from a study of technical replicates of blood from a handful of donors. The table came from immunoSEQ multiplex PCR; TCRdb's copy has only in-frame clones and leaves some out. The table has 82,000 or so clones, 95% to 96% seen once. This receptor was identified in a human donor in good health. Specimen: T cells isolated from PBMCs.

The CDR3 loop is CASSRPGQGSYEQYF. Here the CDR3 DNA reads TGTGCCAGCAGCCGTCCCGGACAGGGCTCCTACGAGCAGTACTTC. V and J are TRBV11-2 and TRBJ2-7; 8 nucleotides agree with TRBD1. Germline trimming cut 5 bases from V and 0 bases from J; bases unmatched to any gene: 6. From germline, CDR1 is SGHAT and CDR2 FQNNGV. There are 15 residues in the CDR3.